These 7 T cell receptor beta chains were all obtained from the same sample, sequenced in a study of cytomegalovirus exposure and HLA in healthy donors. This PCR relied on a set of 60 Vbeta primers and 13 Jbeta primers. The assay was immunoSEQ multiplex PCR, and TCRdb's table has in-frame clones only and misses some. The data hold around 170,000 clones, with approximately 78% observed a single time. The sample consisted of PBMCs. The receptor source for this set is a woman between 18 and 29 years old in good health and CMV-seronegative.

The genes are TRBV4-1 and TRBJ1-1, with D perhaps matching TRBD1 (5 bases). The ends were cut back, 0 bases at V and 10 bases at J, with 9 bases in the middle. The CDR3 contains 12 residues. Germline V CDR1 and CDR2: MGHRA, YSYEKL. The CDR3 region has the DNA TGCGCCAGCAGCCAAGAGGGGCTTATAGCTTTCTTT. As protein: CASSQEGLIAFF.

The CDR3 loop is CAATQGGTEAFF. The CDR3 nucleotides are TGTGCCGCCACCCAGGGGGGCACTGAAGCTTTCTTT. The chain has TRBV10-3 and TRBJ1-1; TRBD1 matches 7 bases. CDR3 length: 12 residues. Trimming took 11 bases from V and 4 from J; bases not matched to a gene: 7. From germline, CDR1 is ENHRY and CDR2 SYGVKD.

This clone was seen once. J is TRBJ2-5 and V is TRBV6-1; 9 positions match TRBD2. The last part of the DNA fits TRBJ2-7 better; the J call may be wrong. The CDR3 runs to 14 residues. CDR1 and CDR2 (germline): MNHNS, SASEGT. The CDR3 spells CASSELSGGYEQYF. The CDR3 coding sequence is TGTGCCAGCAGTGAATTGAGCGGGGGGTACGAGCAGTACTTC.

The V gene is TRBV7-6, the J gene TRBJ1-5; TRBD1 matches at 7 bases. The CDR3 sequence is 14 residues long. Germline V CDR1 and CDR2: SGHVS, FNYEAQ. After removal of 6 bases from V and 0 bases from J, the junction contained 2 bases not matched to a gene. The CDR3 coding sequence is TGTGCCAGCAGTGGGACAGTTAGCAATCAGCCCCAGCATTTT. Protein: CASSGTVSNQPQHF.

A remark on this clone: The junction departs from the called germline gene at one end, perhaps through a read error. Other DNA sequences within the sample encode an identical CDR3. The chain has TRBV5-1 and TRBJ1-5; TRBD1 matches 7 bases. Germline CDR1 is SGHRS and CDR2 is YFSETQ. The CDR3 length is 15 residues. The CDR3 DNA reads TGCGCCAGCAGCTTGGAGGGTCAGGGGGGTCAGCCCCAACATTTT. This encodes CASSLEGQGGQPQHF.

The J gene is TRBJ2-3, the V gene TRBV11-1; 7 nucleotides align to TRBD2. Germline CDR1 reads SGHAT; CDR2 reads FQDESV (reference sequence). The V gene end was trimmed by 5 bases and the J gene end by 3 bases; junction bases not matched to a gene: 8. The CDR3 totals 15 residues. Written as DNA, the CDR3 is TGTGCCAGCAGCGCAACGCGGGGGTGGACAGATACGCAGTATTTT. Translated: CASSATRGWTDTQYF.

This clone turned up a few times. The J gene is TRBJ1-1, the V gene TRBV18; D is undetermined. The V gene's germline CDR1 is KGHSH and CDR2 LQKENI. V was shortened by 0 bases and J by 0 bases, with 2 bases between the two germline ends. CDR3 size: 13 residues. Here the CDR3 reads CASSPPMNTEAFF. CDR3 nucleotides: TGTGCCAGCTCACCACCTATGAACACTGAAGCTTTCTTT.